The 17 T cell receptor beta chains presented below share a single source sample, sequenced in a study of blood T cell repertoires in COVID-19. The table came from immunoSEQ multiplex PCR; TCRdb's copy has only in-frame clones and leaves some out. Found here are around 200,000 clones, 75% to 90% of them singletons; the top ten hold around 5.4%. Sequencing was performed on peripheral blood. These receptor sequences come from a human donor in a cohort sampled during active COVID-19.

The chain links TRBV24-1 to TRBJ2-3; D is perhaps TRBD2 (6 bases). Trimming took off 7 bases at V and 1 base at J, with 14 bases between the two ends. CDR1 is KGHDR, CDR2 SFDVKD, per germline. The CDR3 totals 15 residues. The CDR3 loop reads CATRRGGGGTDTQYF. CDR3 coding DNA: TGTGCCACCAGAAGGGGCGGAGGGGGCACAGATACGCAGTATTTT.

The chain uses TRBV9 and TRBJ2-3; TRBD2 matches at 8 bases. From germline, CDR1 is SGDLS and CDR2 YYNGEE. This CDR3 comprises 16 residues. V lost 0 bases to trimming and J lost 6 bases; unmatched junction nucleotides: 9. The CDR3 spells CASSVVSSGSGDTQYF. The CDR3 bases are TGTGCCAGCAGCGTAGTGTCCAGCGGGAGTGGTGATACGCAGTATTTT. Full variable domain (outside the CDR3, taken from reference TRBV9 and TRBJ2-3): DSGVTQTPKHLITATGQRVTLRCSPRSGDLSVYWYQQSLDQGLQFLIQYYNGEERAKGNILERFSAQQFPDLHSELNLSSLELGDSALYFCASSVVSSGSGDTQYFGPGTRLTVL.

This clone has a single count. This chain links TRBV28 with TRBJ2-2, with 11 bases identical to TRBD2. V lost 3 bases to trimming and J lost 8 bases; unmatched junction nucleotides: 8. Germline V gene lookup returns CDR1 MDHEN and CDR2 SYDVKM. The CDR3 contains 16 residues. This CDR3 reads CASSFSGRAGIGELFF. The CDR3 DNA follows: TGTGCCAGCAGTTTTAGCGGGAGGGCCGGTATTGGGGAGCTGTTTTTT. The entire variable domain, with the rest obtained from reference TRBV28 and TRBJ2-2, is as follows: DVKVTQSSRYLVKRTGEKVFLECVQDMDHENMFWYRQDPGLGLRLIYFSYDVKMKEKGDIPEGYSVSREKKERFSLILESASTNQTSMYLCASSFSGRAGIGELFFGEGSRLTVL.

J is TRBJ1-1 and V is TRBV29-1; D is possibly TRBD1 (5 bases). V was shortened by 5 bases and J by 1 base, with 11 bases between the two germline ends. The CDR3 loop spans 13 amino acids. Germline assignment: CDR1 SQVTM and CDR2 ANQGSEA. CDR3 in amino acids: CSVKGQGNTEAFF. CDR3 sequence (DNA): TGCAGCGTTAAGGGGCAGGGGAACACTGAAGCTTTCTTT. The full variable domain, rest sourced from reference TRBV29-1 and TRBJ1-1, is SAVISQKPSRDICQRGTSLTIQCQVDSQVTMMFWYRQQPGQSLTLIATANQGSEATYESGFVIDKFPISRPNLTFSTLTVSNMSPEDSSIYLCSVKGQGNTEAFFGQGTRLTVV.

The V gene is TRBV9, the J gene TRBJ2-7, with 8 nucleotides matching TRBD2. Germline lookup yields CDR1 SGDLS and CDR2 YYNGEE. CDR3 size: 14 residues. The V and J ends lost 3 bases and 1 base, in that order; junction bases with no gene match: 3. This CDR3 is CASSAERESYEQYF. CDR3 nucleotide sequence: TGTGCCAGCAGCGCGGAGCGGGAGTCCTACGAGCAGTACTTC.

The gene calls are TRBV2 and TRBJ2-7, with TRBD1 identical over 11 bases. CDR3 length: 13 residues. CDR1 SNHLY and CDR2 FYNNEI come from the germline V gene. J lost 4 bases, V lost 8 bases, and 4 bases had no gene match. DNA for the CDR3: TGTGCCAGCTTCGGACAGGGGGCGTACGAGCAGTACTTC. It specifies CASFGQGAYEQYF.

This clone appeared a single time. The chain couples TRBV30 to TRBJ1-5; D is undetermined. The CDR3 spans 13 residues. Between the trimmed V and J ends, which lost 1 base and 2 bases, there was a span of 6 bases. CDR1 and CDR2 (germline): GTSNPN, SVGIG (reference sequence). CDR3 region: CAWSEQGNQPQHF. CDR3 coding DNA: TGTGCCTGGAGTGAGCAGGGCAATCAGCCCCAGCATTTT.

This clone was seen once. The CDR3 DNA sequence: TGCGCCAGCAGCCAAGAGGCGGGGGCGAGGAGCAATCAGCCCCAGCATTTT. Translated, it gives CASSQEAGARSNQPQHF. The gene calls are TRBV4-3 and TRBJ1-5; tentatively, D is TRBD1 (6 bases). The CDR3 is 17 amino acids. The V gene's germline CDR1 is LGHNA and CDR2 YSLEER. V lost 0 bases and J 1 base, leaving 13 bases between the germline ends.

This rearrangement joins TRBV7-6 to TRBJ2-7; possible D gene TRBD2, 5 bases. CDR1 is SGHVS and CDR2 is FNYEAQ in the germline V gene. The length of the CDR3 is 14 residues. V lost 2 bases and J lost 6, with 14 bases in between. CDR3 protein: CASSLREGPAEQYF. CDR3 nucleotide sequence: TGTGCCAGCAGCTTACGGGAAGGGCCGGCCGAGCAGTACTTC.

Regarding this clone: Other DNA sequences in the same sample also yield this CDR3. This chain uses TRBV11-2 with TRBJ2-7; D perhaps matches TRBD2 (6 bases). Trimming cost V 0 bases and J 4 bases, with 10 bases left between them. Germline assignment: CDR1 SGHAT and CDR2 FQNNGV. The CDR3 consists of 14 residues. The CDR3 bases are TGTGCCAGCAGCTTAGATCGGGACTTTTACGAGCAGTACTTC. Translated: CASSLDRDFYEQYF.

V and J are TRBV3-1 (or the pseudogene TRBV3-2) and TRBJ1-3; D unresolved. The CDR3 extends over 15 amino acids. Germline loops: CDR1 LGHDT, CDR2 YNNKEL (reference sequence). Between the trimmed V and J ends, which lost 0 bases and 3 bases, there was a span of 9 bases. CDR3 region: CASSQDERGGNTIYF. The DNA for the CDR3 is TGTGCCAGCAGCCAAGACGAACGGGGTGGAAACACCATATATTTT.

The chain carries TRBV29-1 and TRBJ2-7, with 14 bases aligning to TRBD2. The CDR3 runs 14 residues. Germline-derived CDR1 and CDR2 are SQVTM and ANQGSEA. J was trimmed by 3 bases and V by 3 bases; bases with no gene match: 1. The chain's CDR3 is CSVEGTSGSYEQYF. The CDR3 DNA is TGCAGCGTTGAGGGGACTAGCGGGAGCTACGAGCAGTACTTC.

This clone has a single count. The genes are TRBV20-1 and TRBJ2-7; D possibly corresponds to TRBD1 (5 bases). There are 13 residues in the CDR3. V was clipped by 3 bases and J by 6 bases, with 15 bases between them. Per germline, CDR1 DFQATT and CDR2 SNEGSKA (reference sequence). The CDR3 sequence is CSASLGHQGEQYF. CDR3 sequence (DNA): TGCAGTGCTAGTCTTGGACACCAGGGCGAGCAGTACTTC.

The chain employs TRBV6-5 and TRBJ1-3; a possible D gene is TRBD1 (5 bases). Germline loops: CDR1 MNHEY, CDR2 SVGAGI. V was shortened by 0 bases and J by 0 bases, with 9 bases between the two germline ends. The CDR3 loop spans 16 amino acids. The CDR3 DNA reads TGTGCCAGCAGTTACTCGGGGCAGAGCTCTGGAAACACCATATATTTT. Translated, it gives CASSYSGQSSGNTIYF.

This clone has a handful of counts. CDR3 sequence (DNA): TGTGCCAGCAGTACCCTGGCCAGGGGGTGGGAGCAGTACTTC. Protein sequence: CASSTLARGWEQYF. V is TRBV28 and J is TRBJ2-7; 7 bases are a match to TRBD1. The germline gives CDR1 MDHEN, CDR2 SYDVKM. Germline trimming cut 5 bases from V and 7 bases from J; bases unmatched to any gene: 11. This CDR3 is built from 14 residues. The whole variable domain, remainder taken from reference TRBV28 and TRBJ2-7, is DVKVTQSSRYLVKRTGEKVFLECVQDMDHENMFWYRQDPGLGLRLIYFSYDVKMKEKGDIPEGYSVSREKKERFSLILESASTNQTSMYLCASSTLARGWEQYFGPGTRLTVT.

The chain recombines TRBV19 with TRBJ2-1; 7 bases are shared with TRBD1. This CDR3 is built from 13 residues. V shed 6 bases and J 2 bases; nucleotides not matched to a gene: 1. Germline V lookup: CDR1 LNHDA, CDR2 SQIVND (reference sequence). The CDR3 is CASRQGAYNEQFF. The DNA of the CDR3 is TGTGCCAGTAGGCAGGGGGCCTACAATGAGCAGTTCTTC.

This clone came up once. The chain combines TRBV24-1 with TRBJ2-7, with no clear D. The V gene lost 5 bases and the J gene lost 3 bases, with 13 bases spanning the gap. The CDR3 length is 14 residues. Germline CDR1 and CDR2: KGHDR and SFDVKD. CDR3 nucleotides: TGTGCCACCAGTGCTGCAGGTTCTTACTACGAGCAGTACTTC. Translating it yields CATSAAGSYYEQYF.